The 3 T cell receptor beta chains below were found in one sample sequenced in a study of cytomegalovirus exposure and HLA in healthy donors. Primers included in the PCR were 60 Vbeta and 13 Jbeta primers. Sequencing used immunoSEQ multiplex PCR; TCRdb keeps in-frame clones, though not all of them. The sample shows around 190,000 clones, over 70% of them seen only once. The sequencing sample was made of PBMCs. The receptors shown here come from a man aged 35 to 55 in good health and CMV-seronegative.

V and J are TRBV5-1 and TRBJ1-3; TRBD1 is a possible D gene (5 bases). Germline loops: CDR1 SGHRS, CDR2 YFSETQ. This CDR3 comprises 14 residues. Deletions cut 2 bases from V and 3 bases from J, with 9 bases between. The CDR3 DNA reads as TGCGCCAGCAGCTTAGAAGGGGTTGGAAACACCATATATTTT. Protein: CASSLEGVGNTIYF.

V and J are TRBV27 and TRBJ2-7; maybe TRBD1 (6 bases). V dropped 4 bases and J dropped 2 bases, with 9 bases sitting between them. Germline V CDR1 and CDR2: MNHEY, SMNVEV (reference sequence). The CDR3 is made up of 13 amino acids. The DNA for the CDR3 is TGTGCCAGCAGTTGGACAGTAGCCTACGAGCAGTACTTC. As protein: CASSWTVAYEQYF.

The V and J genes are TRBV4-3 and TRBJ1-4, with TRBD1 identical over 8 bases. V dropped 0 bases and J dropped 1; count of bases not matched to a gene: 10. Germline assignment: CDR1 LGHNA and CDR2 YSLEER. CDR3 length: 19 residues. CDR3 coding DNA: TGCGCCAGCAGCCAAGAAAACGGACAGGGCTCGGGAACTAATGAAAAACTGTTTTTT. It codes for CASSQENGQGSGTNEKLFF.